The 11 T cell receptor beta chains below were found in one sample sequenced in a study of blood T cell repertoires in COVID-19. Assay used: immunoSEQ multiplex PCR; TCRdb lists only in-frame clones, some missing. The table lists roughly 240,000 clones, roughly 88% of them singletons. The sample comprised PBMCs or T cells enriched from blood (not recorded which). The receptor source for this set is a woman in her forties with acute COVID-19.

Here the CDR3 reads CASSPSDKGNTEAFF. CDR3 nucleotides: TGCGCCAGCAGCCCTTCGGACAAAGGAAACACTGAAGCTTTCTTT. The V and J genes are TRBV5-1 and TRBJ1-1; D might be TRBD1 (5 bases). Looked up from germline, CDR1 is SGHRS and CDR2 is YFSETQ. This CDR3 contains 15 residues. The V end was cut by 4 bases, the J end by 2 bases, with 15 bases between.

This chain connects TRBV15 to TRBJ2-7, with a possible D match to TRBD2 (5 bases). CDR1 and CDR2 (germline): LNHNV, YYDKDF (reference sequence). Trimming took 0 bases from V and 5 from J, leaving 11 bases between them. This CDR3 spans 14 amino acids. The CDR3 nucleotides are TGTGCCACCAGCAGAGATAGGGCGAGGGACGAGCAGTACTTC. This gives the protein CATSRDRARDEQYF. The full variable domain, in which reference TRBV15 and TRBJ2-7 provide the parts outside the CDR3, is DAMVIQNPRYQVTQFGKPVTLSCSQTLNHNVMYWYQQKSSQAPKLLFHYYDKDFNNEADTPDNFQSRRPNTSFCFLDIRSPGLGDTAMYLCATSRDRARDEQYFGPGTRLTVT.

The chain combines TRBV15 with TRBJ1-2, with D maybe TRBD1 (6 bases). The CDR3 totals 15 residues. Germline-derived CDR1 and CDR2 are LNHNV and YYDKDF (reference sequence). V lost 0 bases to trimming and J lost 4 bases, with 12 bases between them. This CDR3 is CATSRDMGAPYGYTF. CDR3 DNA sequence: TGTGCCACCAGCAGAGACATGGGGGCCCCCTATGGCTACACCTTC. Together with reference TRBV15 and TRBJ1-2, the CDR3 gives the full variable domain: DAMVIQNPRYQVTQFGKPVTLSCSQTLNHNVMYWYQQKSSQAPKLLFHYYDKDFNNEADTPDNFQSRRPNTSFCFLDIRSPGLGDTAMYLCATSRDMGAPYGYTFGSGTRLTVV.

The rearrangement uses TRBV7-2 and TRBJ2-5; 12 nucleotides line up with TRBD2. Germline V gives CDR1 SGHTA, CDR2 FQGNSA. The junction had 8 bases not matched to a gene; V was cut back by 1 base and J by 5 bases. This CDR3 spans 17 amino acids. CDR3 sequence reads: CASSLVSSGGVRETQYF. In DNA form, the CDR3 reads TGTGCCAGCAGCTTAGTGTCTAGCGGGGGGGTGCGGGAGACCCAGTACTTC.

The chain carries TRBV20-1 and TRBJ1-2; D remains unclear. There are 11 residues in the CDR3. CDR1 and CDR2 from the germline V gene are DFQATT and SNEGSKA (reference sequence). This chain's CDR3 is CSAYGEDGYTF. In DNA, the CDR3 is TGCAGCGCCTATGGGGAGGATGGCTACACCTTC.

This chain links TRBV9 with TRBJ2-5; the match to TRBD2 covers 8 bases. J gave up 4 bases and V 5 bases, and 4 bases lay outside the gene matches. This CDR3 has 13 amino acids. Per the germline V gene, CDR1 is SGDLS and CDR2 is YYNGEE. The CDR3 DNA reads as TGTGCCAGCAGTCGGGAGGGTGTAGAGACCCAGTACTTC. The encoded protein is CASSREGVETQYF.

This clone was seen ten or more times. The chain is built from TRBV20-1 and TRBJ1-5, with unresolved D. Trimming removed 3 bases at V and 3 bases at J, with 18 bases between. The CDR3 is 16 amino acids. Germline CDR1 reads DFQATT; CDR2 reads SNEGSKA (reference sequence). In DNA, the CDR3 is TGCAGTGCTAGTATTTTCTTGGGGAGCCTCAATCAGCCCCAGCATTTT. Its translation is CSASIFLGSLNQPQHF.

The chain employs TRBV11-3 and TRBJ1-3, with a weak D call TRBD1 (6 bases). CDR3 length: 14 residues. V was clipped by 5 bases and J by 1 base, with 9 bases between them. CDR1 is SGHNT and CDR2 is YENEEA in the germline V gene. CDR3 nucleotides: TGTGCCAGCAGCCACGGACAGTCTGGAAACACCATATATTTT. This sequence encodes CASSHGQSGNTIYF.

This clone was picked up a small number of times. V is TRBV5-1 and J is TRBJ2-1, with 11 positions matching TRBD1. The V gene's germline CDR1 is SGHRS and CDR2 YFSETQ. The CDR3 contains 16 residues. Germline trimming cut 0 bases from V and 7 bases from J; bases unmatched to any gene: 6. In DNA, the CDR3 is TGCGCCAGCAGCTTGGGGAGGACAGGGGGCATGAATGAGCAGTTCTTC. It specifies CASSLGRTGGMNEQFF.

J is TRBJ2-7 and V is TRBV27; D possibly corresponds to TRBD1 (6 bases). Per the germline V gene, CDR1 is MNHEY and CDR2 is SMNVEV (reference sequence). The CDR3 has 16 amino acids. Deletions cut 4 bases from V and 0 bases from J, with 16 bases between. CDR3 in amino acids: CASSSLGDTSSYEQYF. In DNA form, the CDR3 reads TGTGCCAGCAGTTCACTGGGGGACACAAGCTCCTACGAGCAGTACTTC.

The gene calls are TRBV7-2 and TRBJ1-1; 7 positions match TRBD1. CDR1 and CDR2 from the germline V gene are SGHTA and FQGNSA. This CDR3 has 12 residues. With 1 base clipped from V and 10 bases from J, the junction kept 3 bases outside the gene matches. As DNA, the CDR3 is TGTGCCAGCAGCTTAGGGACAGGTAGAGCTTTCTTT. Its protein is CASSLGTGRAFF.